Reported below is one T cell receptor beta chain. Its matching antigen is unknown. The data were obtained in a study of cytomegalovirus exposure and HLA in healthy donors. General study points: Reports state that TCR beta sequences accurately predicted most subjects' HLA-A and HLA-B alleles.

This PCR relied on a set of 60 Vbeta primers and 13 Jbeta primers. Only in-frame clones appear in the TCRdb table, and some are missing; sequencing was by immunoSEQ multiplex PCR. This table lists around 75,000 clones. The V gene's germline CDR1 is MNHNY and CDR2 SVGAGI (reference sequence). V gave up 7 bases and J gave up 9 bases; unmatched junction bases: 12. This CDR3 has 14 residues. This chain joins TRBV6-6 and TRBJ2-7, with 10 bases identical to TRBD1. The TCR sequence derives from a man between 40 and 49 years old in good health and CMV-seronegative. The sample consisted of PBMCs. The CDR3 sequence: CASTRDRGTAAQYF. The CDR3 DNA follows: TGTGCCAGCACCCGGGACAGGGGAACTGCCGCGCAGTACTTC.